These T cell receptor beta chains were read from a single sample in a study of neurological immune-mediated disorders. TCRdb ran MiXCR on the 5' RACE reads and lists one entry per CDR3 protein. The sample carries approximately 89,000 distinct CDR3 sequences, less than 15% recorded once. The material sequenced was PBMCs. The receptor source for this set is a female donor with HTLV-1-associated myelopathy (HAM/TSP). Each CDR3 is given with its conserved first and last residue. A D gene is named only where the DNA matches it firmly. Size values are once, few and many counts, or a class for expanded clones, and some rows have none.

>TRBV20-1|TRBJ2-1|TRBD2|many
CSAWTSGGGLGKYNEQFF
TGCAGTGCTTGGACTAGCGGGGGGGGCCTGGGGAAATACAATGAGCAGTTCTTC
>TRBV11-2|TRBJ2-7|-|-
CASSSVRGSSYEQYF
TGTGCCAGCAGCTCAGTACGGGGGAGCTCCTACGAGCAGTACTTC
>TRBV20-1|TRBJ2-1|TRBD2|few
CSAYDSGGRNEQFF
TGCAGTGCTTACGATAGCGGGGGCCGCAATGAGCAGTTCTTC
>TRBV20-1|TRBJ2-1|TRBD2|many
CSARDGTRVYNEQFF
TGCAGTGCTAGAGATGGGACTAGGGTCTACAATGAGCAGTTCTTC
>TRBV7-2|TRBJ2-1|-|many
CASSLVDSNEQFF
TGTGCCAGCAGCTTAGTCGACAGTAATGAGCAGTTCTTC
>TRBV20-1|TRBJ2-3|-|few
CSAVPGSLSTDTQYF
TGCAGTGCCGTTCCCGGTTCCCTCAGCACAGATACGCAGTATTTT
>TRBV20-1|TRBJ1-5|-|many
CSARRNRVLNQPQHF
TGCAGTGCTAGAAGGAACAGGGTTCTCAATCAGCCCCAGCATTTT
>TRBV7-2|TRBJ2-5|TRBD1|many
CASSTRTGGETQYF
TGTGCCAGCAGCACCCGGACAGGGGGAGAGACCCAGTACTTC
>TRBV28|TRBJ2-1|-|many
CASSGLAGLYNEQFF
TGTGCCAGCAGCGGACTGGCGGGATTATACAATGAGCAGTTCTTC
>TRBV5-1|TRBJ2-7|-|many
CASSLDLDEQYF
TGCGCCAGCAGCTTGGATCTGGACGAGCAGTACTTC
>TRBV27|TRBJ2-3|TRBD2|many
CASSFLVYAGGTDTQYF
TGTGCCAGCAGTTTCCTGGTATATGCGGGGGGCACAGATACGCAGTATTTT
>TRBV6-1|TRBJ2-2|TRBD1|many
CASSAWDRGAGELFF
TGTGCCAGCAGTGCCTGGGACAGGGGAGCCGGGGAGCTGTTTTTT
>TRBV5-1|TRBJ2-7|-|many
CASSLEQTYEQYF
TGCGCCAGCAGCTTGGAACAGACCTACGAGCAGTACTTC
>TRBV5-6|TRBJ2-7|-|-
CASSLSRSSYEQYF
TGTGCCAGCAGCTTGAGCCGAAGCTCCTACGAGCAGTACTTC
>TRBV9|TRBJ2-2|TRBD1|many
CASSLRTGPNTGELFF
TGTGCCAGCAGCTTACGGACAGGGCCGAACACCGGGGAGCTGTTTTTT
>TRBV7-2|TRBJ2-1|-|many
CASSFDSHNEQFF
TGTGCCAGCAGCTTCGACTCGCACAATGAGCAGTTCTTC
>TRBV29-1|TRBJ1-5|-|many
CSVGWDSNQPQHF
TGCAGCGTTGGGTGGGACAGCAATCAGCCCCAGCATTTT